A single sample is the source of the 19 T cell receptor beta chains below, sequenced in a study of blood T cell repertoires in COVID-19. The assay was immunoSEQ multiplex PCR, and TCRdb's table has in-frame clones only and misses some. The sample records 100,000 or so clones, approximately 93% being singletons. Material: peripheral blood. These receptors were collected from a man aged 60 to 75 with acute or convalescent COVID-19.

Details on this clone: One end of the junction is discordant with germline, which a read error may explain. This chain connects TRBV7-7 to TRBJ2-3; D is unresolved. Germline V gene lookup returns CDR1 SSHAT and CDR2 FNYEAQ (reference sequence). The CDR3 is made up of 16 amino acids. CDR3 bases: TGTGCTAGCAGCTTAGAGGTGGGCCCTGGCCCCTATACGCAGTATTTT. Protein product: CASSLEVGPGPYTQYF. The variable domain in full, completed from reference TRBV7-7 and TRBJ2-3, reads GAGVSQSPRYKVTKRGQDVTLRCDPISSHATLYWYQQALGQGPEFLTYFNYEAQPDKSGLPSDRFSAERPEGSISTLTIQRTEQRDSAMYRCASSLEVGPGPYTQYFGPGTRLTVL.

In DNA, the CDR3 is TGTGCCAGCAGTTTATCGGGACAGGGTAATGAAAAACTGTTTTTT. Translating gives CASSLSGQGNEKLFF. This chain links TRBV27 with TRBJ1-4; 9 bases align to TRBD1. The trim removed 0 bases at V and 4 bases at J, leaving 0 bases unmatched. Germline assignment: CDR1 MNHEY and CDR2 SMNVEV (reference sequence). This CDR3 has 15 residues.

The chain uses TRBV10-3 and TRBJ1-2, with D possibly TRBD1 on 5 matching bases. The V end lost 2 bases, the J end lost 6 bases, and 10 bases lay between the germline ends. In germline, CDR1 is ENHRY, CDR2 SYGVKD. The CDR3 sequence is 13 residues long. Here the CDR3 DNA reads TGTGCCATCAGTGAGGGGGCAGGGAATGGCTACACCTTC. This codes for CAISEGAGNGYTF.

The chain has TRBV27 and TRBJ1-5; perhaps TRBD1 as D (6 bases). This CDR3 has 16 amino acids. CDR1 MNHEY and CDR2 SMNVEV come from the germline V gene (reference sequence). Trimming shortened V by 0 bases and J by 5 bases, and 14 bases separated the two germline ends. CDR3 loop: CASSLSRGGAHQPQHF. The CDR3 DNA reads TGTGCCAGCAGTTTATCGAGGGGGGGCGCGCATCAGCCCCAGCATTTT.

This chain connects TRBV10-3 to TRBJ2-1, with 11 bases that match TRBD2. V lost 7 bases and J lost 6; bases outside the gene matches: 11. The CDR3 consists of 16 residues. The germline V gene encodes CDR1 ENHRY and CDR2 SYGVKD. The CDR3 sequence: CAIKNLAGGPGNEQFF. Here the CDR3 DNA reads TGTGCCATCAAGAACTTAGCGGGAGGGCCCGGCAATGAGCAGTTCTTC.

The chain couples TRBV7-2 to TRBJ2-7, with D possibly TRBD1 on 7 matching bases. Between the trimmed V and J ends, which lost 5 bases and 2 bases, there was a span of 19 bases. CDR1 is SGHTA and CDR2 is FQGNSA in the germline V gene. This CDR3 is built from 16 residues. Here the CDR3 DNA reads TGTGCCAGCAGCCCGAGGGGGGACAGCGGCCCCTACGAGCAGTACTTC. Encoded protein: CASSPRGDSGPYEQYF.

The gene calls are TRBV6-5 and TRBJ1-1; 9 bases line up with TRBD1. CDR3 length: 14 amino acids. With V trimmed by 6 bases and J by 1 base, 3 bases remained unmatched. Germline CDR1 and CDR2: MNHEY and SVGAGI. CDR3 protein: CASSRGQGNTEAFF. CDR3 nucleotides: TGTGCCAGCAGCCGGGGACAGGGGAACACTGAAGCTTTCTTT.

The V gene is TRBV12-3 or TRBV12-4, the J gene TRBJ1-5; no definite D call. Trimming removed 3 bases at V and 2 bases at J, with 5 bases between. The CDR3 is made up of 13 amino acids. The CDR3 spells CASSFEGNQPQHF. CDR3 in DNA: TGTGCCAGCAGTTTCGAGGGCAATCAGCCCCAGCATTTT.

This rearrangement joins TRBV7-9 to TRBJ2-7; 11 bases are shared with TRBD2. This CDR3 comprises 14 residues. Germline CDR1 and CDR2: SEHNR and FQNEAQ (reference sequence). With 6 bases clipped from V and 6 bases from J, the junction kept 7 bases outside the gene matches. The CDR3 loop reads CASSLAGGTSEQYF. CDR3 nucleotide sequence: TGTGCCAGCAGTCTAGCGGGAGGTACTTCCGAGCAGTACTTC.

As DNA, the CDR3 is TGCGCCAGCAGTGGTGGGAGCCATGAGCAGTTCTTC. Residues: CASSGGSHEQFF. J is TRBJ2-1 and V is TRBV10-1; the D gene is possibly TRBD2 (5 bases). This CDR3 has 12 residues. In germline, CDR1 is WNHNN, CDR2 SYGVQD (reference sequence). Trimming left V 4 bases short and J 8 bases short, with 9 bases between.

The V gene is TRBV18, the J gene TRBJ1-1, with TRBD1 matching 10 bases. The ends lost 3 bases at V and 6 bases at J; junction bases unmatched: 7. The CDR3 runs to 15 residues. Per germline, CDR1 KGHSH and CDR2 LQKENI. CDR3 sequence reads: CASSPLRQGASEAFF. DNA for the CDR3: TGTGCCAGCTCACCTCTCCGACAGGGGGCCTCTGAAGCTTTCTTT. Based on the CDR3 plus reference TRBV18 and TRBJ1-1, the full variable domain is NAGVMQNPRHLVRRRGQEARLRCSPMKGHSHVYWYRQLPEEGLKFMVYLQKENIIDESGMPKERFSAEFPKEGPSILRIQQVVRGDSAAYFCASSPLRQGASEAFFGQGTRLTVV.

Remarks on this clone: This specimen includes other DNA sequences encoding the same CDR3. The rearrangement joins TRBV28 to TRBJ1-2; 9 bases align to TRBD1. V was pared by 6 bases and J by 7 bases, with 3 bases of the junction left unmatched. In germline, CDR1 is MDHEN, CDR2 SYDVKM. The CDR3 is made up of 12 amino acids. This chain's CDR3 is CASRGQGPGYTF. CDR3 sequence (DNA): TGTGCCAGCAGAGGACAGGGGCCTGGCTACACCTTC.

The chain uses TRBV19 and TRBJ1-3; unclear D gene. With 7 bases removed from V and 0 bases from J, the gap between germline ends came to 13 bases. Germline CDR1 is LNHDA and CDR2 is SQIVND (reference sequence). This CDR3 comprises 15 residues. The CDR3 DNA reads as TGTGCCAGTACCCTCGGCCGGGGCTCTGGAAACACCATATATTTT. Translation gives CASTLGRGSGNTIYF.

This chain joins TRBV2 and TRBJ2-3; 8 bases map to TRBD2. The CDR3 loop spans 16 amino acids. CDR1 and CDR2 from the germline V gene are SNHLY and FYNNEI. Trimming removed 2 bases from V and 4 bases from J; junction bases left unmatched: 8. The CDR3 protein is CASSENRGRTPDTQYF. CDR3 sequence (DNA): TGTGCCAGCAGTGAAAACCGCGGGAGGACACCAGATACGCAGTATTTT.

The chain is built from TRBV6-1 and TRBJ1-2, with TRBD1 identical over 7 bases. CDR1 and CDR2 (germline): MNHNS, SASEGT. This CDR3 is built from 16 residues. Trimming cost V 4 bases and J 2 bases; bases outside gene matches: 10. DNA for the CDR3: TGTGCCAGCAGTGGGGTTAGACAGGGTCGGAACTATGGCTACACCTTC. Translation: CASSGVRQGRNYGYTF.

V and J are TRBV18 and TRBJ1-2, with TRBD1 matching 8 bases. With V trimmed by 3 bases and J by 2 bases, 2 bases remained unmatched. This CDR3 is built from 14 residues. Per the germline V gene, CDR1 is KGHSH and CDR2 is LQKENI. For the CDR3, the DNA is TGTGCCAGCTCACCCGGACAGGGAAACTATGGCTACACCTTC. This encodes CASSPGQGNYGYTF.

The genes are TRBV5-1 and TRBJ2-1; D gene unclear. Trimming pared 5 bases from V and 11 bases from J, leaving 11 bases between. Germline CDR1 and CDR2: SGHRS and YFSETQ. CDR3 length: 11 amino acids. CDR3 bases: TGCGCCAGCAGGGATACAGATAAGCAGTTCTTC. This encodes CASRDTDKQFF.

The chain couples TRBV18 to TRBJ1-2; TRBD1 might be the D (6 bases). Germline CDR1 KGHSH, CDR2 LQKENI. Deletions cut 6 bases from V and 7 bases from J, with 18 bases between. This CDR3 contains 14 residues. Here the CDR3 reads CASSSRAGDSGYTF. The DNA of the CDR3 is TGTGCCAGCTCTTCCCGCGCAGGGGATAGTGGCTACACCTTC. Combining the CDR3 with reference TRBV18 and TRBJ1-2 gives the whole variable domain NAGVMQNPRHLVRRRGQEARLRCSPMKGHSHVYWYRQLPEEGLKFMVYLQKENIIDESGMPKERFSAEFPKEGPSILRIQQVVRGDSAAYFCASSSRAGDSGYTFGSGTRLTVV.

V and J are TRBV5-5 and TRBJ2-7; 7 nucleotides agree with TRBD1. The CDR3 sequence is 15 residues long. V shed 0 bases and J 7 bases; nucleotides not matched to a gene: 10. Looked up from germline, CDR1 is SGHKS and CDR2 is YYEKEE (reference sequence). CDR3 coding DNA: TGTGCCAGCAGCTTGGAAAACTGGCAGGGGGAAGAGCAGTACGTC. It yields the protein CASSLENWQGEEQYV.